Below, one T cell receptor (beta chain) is given with its context. Isolated RNA was reverse transcribed into cDNA used as the sequencing template. The repertoire was sequenced with immunoSEQ multiplex PCR; TCRdb's copy has only in-frame clones and lacks some. The sample shows over 200,000 clones, around three fifths of them seen only once. Germline CDR1 reads GTSNPN; CDR2 reads SVGIG (reference sequence). V was pared by 2 bases and J by 0 bases, with 14 bases between. CDR3 length: 15 residues. This sample is part of a study of CD8+ T cells in alopecia areata. This material consisted of CD4+ T cells sorted from blood, taken at week 0. V usage is TRBV30 and J usage is TRBJ2-7, with D perhaps TRBD2 (5 bases). The TCR sequence derives from a human donor with alopecia areata. As DNA, the CDR3 is TGTGCCTGGAGTCGTGGACTGGTGAGCTCCTACGAGCAGTACTTC. Translating gives CAWSRGLVSSYEQYF.